This T cell receptor beta chain was captured by sequencing in a study of T-cell reconstitution after alpha-beta-depleted transplantation in children. This clonotype has more than one count but fewer than ten. Antigen unknown. This CDR3 is 13 amino acids long. CDR1 is WNHNN and CDR2 is SYGVQD in the germline V gene (reference sequence). Trimming removed 3 bases at V and 7 bases at J, with 12 bases between. Unique molecular identifiers were used to barcode this TCRbeta library. MiXCR was run by TCRdb on the PCR reads, yielding one entry per CDR3 protein. The sample lists around 450,000 distinct CDR3 sequences, under 20% occurring once. Study observations and caveats: After transplant, at about two months, alpha-beta T cells were reportedly derived from several hundred expanded graft clones. From newly produced T cells came most of the T-cell counts and diversity one year after transplant. For some patients, TCRbeta diversity was high at day 60 because of recipient T cells and thymic progenitors that survived.

This material consisted of PBMCs, mostly from graft donor cells, taken 360 days after TCRalphabeta/CD19-depleted stem cell transplant. The chain has TRBV10-1 and TRBJ1-2, with D possibly TRBD1 on 5 matching bases. This sequence originates from a boy under three years old who had a stem cell transplant for Wiskott-Aldrich syndrome, so the T cells may come from the graft donor. The CDR3 protein is CASSESPGTGYTF. CDR3 DNA sequence: TGCGCCAGCAGTGAATCACCCGGGACTGGCTACACCTTC.